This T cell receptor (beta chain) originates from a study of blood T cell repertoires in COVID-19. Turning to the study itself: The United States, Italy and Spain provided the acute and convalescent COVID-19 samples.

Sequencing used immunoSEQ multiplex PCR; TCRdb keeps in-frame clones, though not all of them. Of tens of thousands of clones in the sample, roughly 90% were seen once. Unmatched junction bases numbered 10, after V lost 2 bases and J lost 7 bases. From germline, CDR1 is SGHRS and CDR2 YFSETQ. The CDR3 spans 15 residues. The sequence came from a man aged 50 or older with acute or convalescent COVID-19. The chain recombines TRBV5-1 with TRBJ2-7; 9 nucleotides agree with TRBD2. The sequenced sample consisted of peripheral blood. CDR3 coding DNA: TGCGCCAGCAGCTTTGACGGGACTAGCCGACAGGAGCAGTACTTC. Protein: CASSFDGTSRQEQYF.